These 10 T cell receptor beta chains were all obtained from the same sample, sequenced in a study of blood T cell repertoires in COVID-19. Here immunoSEQ multiplex PCR was the method, and the copy in TCRdb shows in-frame clones only, minus some. The sample has roughly 170,000 clones; around 85% are singletons. Specimen: PBMCs or T cells enriched from blood (not recorded which). Receptors originate from a woman aged 40-49 years with acute COVID-19.

The chain couples TRBV6-2 or TRBV6-3 to TRBJ1-2; a weak D match, TRBD1 (5 bases). This CDR3 is 13 amino acids long. Germline V gene sequence: CDR1 MNHEY, CDR2 SVGEGT. V was cut by 4 bases and J by 7 bases, with 13 bases left in between. As DNA, the CDR3 is TGTGCCAGCAGTTGGTGGGGGGATCGTGGCTACACCTTC. It yields the protein CASSWWGDRGYTF.

This clone was detected a few times. This rearrangement joins TRBV11-2 to TRBJ2-2; 11 bases map to TRBD2. J lost 7 bases, V lost 6 bases, and 10 bases had no gene match. There are 16 residues in the CDR3. Per germline, CDR1 SGHAT and CDR2 FQNNGV. DNA for the CDR3: TGTGCCAGCAGTCCGACTAGCGGGGTGTCGGGCGGGGAGCTGTTTTTT. Translated: CASSPTSGVSGGELFF.

The gene calls are TRBV5-1 and TRBJ2-7; 7 nucleotides align to TRBD2. The CDR3 contains 14 residues. With V trimmed by 0 bases and J by 6 bases, 6 bases remained unmatched. Germline V CDR1 and CDR2: SGHRS, YFSETQ. The CDR3 DNA reads TGCGCCAGCAGCTTGGACGGGAGGCAGTCCGAGCAGTACTTC. It yields the protein CASSLDGRQSEQYF.

In its sample, this clone was seen once. This chain joins TRBV3-1 (or the pseudogene TRBV3-2) and TRBJ1-1, with TRBD1 matching 9 bases. Germline CDR1 and CDR2: LGHDT and YNNKEL (reference sequence). The CDR3 contains 15 residues. V lost 4 bases to trimming and J lost 0 bases; unmatched junction nucleotides: 3. CDR3 in amino acids: CASSLGTGLNTEAFF. DNA for the CDR3: TGTGCCAGCAGCCTGGGGACAGGGTTGAACACTGAAGCTTTCTTT.

The chain joins TRBV5-3 to TRBJ2-7; TRBD2 matches at 9 bases. TRBV5-3 is identified as an open reading frame with a role that is uncertain. V shed 0 bases and J 3 bases; nucleotides not matched to a gene: 1. The CDR3 contains 14 residues. The CDR3 here is CARSLGTSDYEQYV. DNA for the CDR3: TGTGCCAGAAGCTTGGGGACTAGCGACTACGAGCAGTACGTC.

V usage is TRBV30 and J usage is TRBJ2-7, with 7 bases matching TRBD1. V trimming: 0 bases; J trimming: 0 bases; junction bases outside the gene matches: 11. CDR3 length: 17 amino acids. CDR1 is GTSNPN, CDR2 SVGIG, per germline (reference sequence). In nucleotides, the CDR3 is TGTGCCTGGAGTGTGATCCCGGGACAGATGAGCTCCTACGAGCAGTACTTC. It codes for CAWSVIPGQMSSYEQYF.

This chain connects TRBV9 to TRBJ1-1; D may be TRBD1 (6 bases). The germline V and J ends were trimmed by 4 bases and 3 bases, with 13 bases remaining between them. The CDR3 covers 14 residues. Germline V gives CDR1 SGDLS, CDR2 YYNGEE. The CDR3 nucleotides are TGTGCCAGCAGCCCCCGGACAGATGACACTGAAGCTTTCTTT. Translating it yields CASSPRTDDTEAFF.

The V gene is TRBV5-4, the J gene TRBJ1-1; 7 bases are a match to TRBD1. The CDR3 runs 15 residues. In germline, CDR1 is SGHNT, CDR2 YYREEE (reference sequence). The J segment lost 1 base and the V segment lost 0 bases, leaving 3 bases of the junction unmatched. The CDR3 spells CASSLGQGPNTEAFF. The DNA of the CDR3 is TGTGCCAGCAGCTTGGGACAGGGACCGAACACTGAAGCTTTCTTT.

The chain is built from TRBV5-6 and TRBJ2-4; D might be TRBD2 (6 bases). Germline assignment: CDR1 SGHDT and CDR2 YYEEEE. The CDR3 spans 17 residues. V lost 3 bases to trimming and J lost 1 base, with 17 bases between them. The chain's CDR3 is CASSSSGVLGAKNIQYF. The CDR3 DNA reads TGTGCCAGCAGCTCCTCGGGGGTTTTGGGGGCCAAAAACATTCAGTACTTC.

This sequence joins TRBV5-6 and TRBJ1-2, with 9 nucleotides matching TRBD1. Germline V lookup: CDR1 SGHDT, CDR2 YYEEEE. The V gene end was trimmed by 3 bases and the J gene end by 10 bases; junction bases not matched to a gene: 4. The CDR3 is 12 amino acids. In nucleotides, the CDR3 is TGTGCCAGCAGCTCAAGACAGGGGGACTACACCTTC. Amino acid sequence: CASSSRQGDYTF.